The sequence of this T cell receptor (beta chain) was determined in a study of blood T cell repertoires in COVID-19. Study information: The United States, Italy and Spain supplied acute and convalescent COVID-19 samples. T cells, B-cell-depleted T cells, or PBMCs supplied cDNA or gDNA.

Authors' analysis steps: Estimation of nucleated cell counts relied on the amplification of reference gene primers. Only in-frame clones appear in the TCRdb table, and some are missing; sequencing was by immunoSEQ multiplex PCR. The D gene and trimming were derived from the DNA, and the V and J assignments and clone size from that table. Here the sample spans some 130,000 clones, roughly four fifths being singletons. The V and J ends lost 1 base and 9 bases respectively, with 16 bases between them. CDR3 length: 14 residues. The germline gives CDR1 KGHSH, CDR2 LQKENI. This clonotype was obtained from a human donor in a cohort sampled during active COVID-19. The chain employs TRBV18 and TRBJ2-7; tentative D call: TRBD1 (6 bases). Sequencing input: peripheral blood. CDR3 in amino acids: CASSPQGETALQYF. The CDR3 DNA reads as TGTGCCAGCTCACCACAGGGGGAAACGGCTTTGCAGTACTTC.